The 28 T cell receptor beta chains listed next were all sequenced from one sample in a study of cytomegalovirus exposure and HLA in healthy donors. This PCR relied on a set of 60 Vbeta primers and 13 Jbeta primers. The protocol was immunoSEQ multiplex PCR, while the TCRdb copy is restricted to in-frame clones and leaves out a portion. In the table there are around 100,000 clones, about 81% of which are singletons. Sequencing was carried out using PBMCs. These receptors originate from a man aged 35-49 years in good health and CMV-seropositive.

The rearrangement links TRBV6-5 to TRBJ2-5, with 9 bases identical to TRBD2. V shed 2 bases and J 3 bases; nucleotides not matched to a gene: 4. The germline gives CDR1 MNHEY, CDR2 SVGAGI. The CDR3 extends over 15 amino acids. The DNA of the CDR3 is TGTGCCAGCAGTTACCTCGGGACTAGCAAAGAGACCCAGTACTTC. It specifies CASSYLGTSKETQYF.

This clone was counted between two and nine times. The chain combines TRBV27 with TRBJ2-1; 9 bases agree with TRBD2. J lost 7 bases, V lost 2 bases, and 3 bases had no gene match. Germline CDR1 reads MNHEY; CDR2 reads SMNVEV (reference sequence). The length of the CDR3 is 14 residues. The DNA for the CDR3 is TGTGCCAGCAGTTTACGCGGGGGGGCTAATGAGCAGTTCTTC. Encoded protein: CASSLRGGANEQFF.

This chain links TRBV19 with TRBJ2-4, with 10 bases that match TRBD1. This CDR3 has 18 residues. Per the germline V gene, CDR1 is LNHDA and CDR2 is SQIVND (reference sequence). The junction had 12 bases not matched to a gene; V was cut back by 0 bases and J by 7 bases. CDR3 loop: CASSIDSPPGTGVNIQYF. As DNA, the CDR3 is TGTGCCAGTAGTATAGATTCCCCCCCCGGGACAGGGGTGAACATTCAGTACTTC.

This clone appeared a few times. This chain connects TRBV5-4 to TRBJ2-3; 9 bases fit TRBD1. Germline V gene data show CDR1 as SGHNT and CDR2 as YYREEE (reference sequence). V shed 3 bases, J shed 4 bases, and the junction held 9 bases outside the gene matches. The CDR3 is 16 residues long. The CDR3 coding sequence is TGTGCCAGCAGCTCCCGAACAGGGGGCGGAGCAGATACGCAGTATTTT. The encoded protein is CASSSRTGGGADTQYF.

The chain uses TRBV5-1 and TRBJ2-1; 15 bases are a match to TRBD2. After removal of 1 base from V and 8 bases from J, the junction contained 7 bases not matched to a gene. From germline, CDR1 is SGHRS and CDR2 YFSETQ. The CDR3 runs to 17 residues. This CDR3 is CASSLLGGTSGRHEQFF. CDR3 bases: TGCGCCAGCAGCTTGTTGGGGGGGACTAGCGGGAGGCATGAGCAGTTCTTC.

The chain has TRBV5-1 and TRBJ1-1, with D possibly being TRBD1 (5 bases). CDR3 size: 13 residues. V dropped 0 bases and J dropped 3 bases, with 6 bases sitting between them. Germline CDR1 SGHRS, CDR2 YFSETQ. The CDR3 sequence is CASSLVGDTEAFF. In DNA, the CDR3 is TGCGCCAGCAGCTTGGTAGGGGACACTGAAGCTTTCTTT.

The V gene is TRBV7-8, the J gene TRBJ2-7; D may be TRBD1 (6 bases). V lost 4 bases and J 0 bases, leaving 16 bases between the germline ends. Looked up from germline, CDR1 is SGHVS and CDR2 is FQNEAQ. This CDR3 spans 16 amino acids. CDR3 protein: CASSSTGPTLSYEQYF. In nucleotides, the CDR3 is TGTGCCAGCAGCTCAACAGGGCCGACTCTCTCCTACGAGCAGTACTTC.

This clone was observed a single time. This sequence joins TRBV6-1 and TRBJ2-7; 7 bases match TRBD1. The junction had 11 bases not matched to a gene; V was cut back by 6 bases and J by 3 bases. CDR1 is MNHNS and CDR2 is SASEGT in the germline V gene. The CDR3 length is 15 residues. The CDR3 reads CASSIIPGQIYEQYF. The DNA of the CDR3 is TGTGCCAGCAGCATTATACCGGGACAGATCTACGAGCAGTACTTC.

The chain is built from TRBV5-1 and TRBJ2-1, with 7 positions matching TRBD1. With V trimmed by 2 bases and J by 8 bases, 10 bases remained unmatched. The CDR3 loop spans 15 amino acids. Germline-derived CDR1 and CDR2 are SGHRS and YFSETQ. For the CDR3, the DNA is TGCGCCAGCAGCTTTGCTACAGGGGCGGACGATGAGCAGTTCTTC. It codes for CASSFATGADDEQFF.

Notes on this clone: Compared with germline, one end of the junction differs, possibly owing to a read error. The J gene is TRBJ1-2, the V gene TRBV7-9; 8 bases agree with TRBD1. The CDR3 is 16 residues long. Germline V gives CDR1 SEHNR, CDR2 FQNEAQ (reference sequence). The CDR3 nucleotides read TGTTCCAGCAGCTTAACCGCAGGACAGGGCGTTCACGGCTACACCTTC. Amino acids: CSSSLTAGQGVHGYTF.

This sequence joins TRBV5-6 and TRBJ2-1; TRBD1 agrees at 7 bases. This CDR3 spans 16 amino acids. Germline CDR1 SGHDT, CDR2 YYEEEE. Losses at the gene ends were 3 bases for V and 8 bases for J; bases not matched to a gene: 14. DNA of the CDR3: TGTGCCAGCAGCTCTCTAGACAGGGTGTTTGGCGATGAGCAGTTCTTC. Residues: CASSSLDRVFGDEQFF.

Turning to this clone: One junction end disagrees with the germline gene, perhaps due to a read error. The V call is TRBV19, the J call TRBJ2-4; 7 bases line up with TRBD2. The CDR3 runs to 17 residues. CDR1 and CDR2 (germline): LNHDA, SQIVND (reference sequence). The CDR3 sequence: CASSTLGGDGSKNSQYF. Here the CDR3 DNA reads TGTGCCAGTAGTACCCTGGGGGGGGACGGATCCAAAAACAGTCAGTACTTC.

This clone was recorded a few times. The genes are TRBV28 and TRBJ2-7; TRBD2 aligns across 14 bases. The CDR3 sequence is 17 residues long. The germline gives CDR1 MDHEN, CDR2 SYDVKM. The V segment lost 5 bases and the J segment 0 bases; nucleotides outside the gene matches: 6. CDR3 sequence reads: CASSPGGLAGDSYEQYF. The CDR3 DNA is TGTGCCAGCAGTCCTGGGGGACTAGCGGGGGACTCCTACGAGCAGTACTTC.

This clone was counted a single time. The J gene is TRBJ2-3, the V gene TRBV6-5, with 10 bases matching TRBD1. The CDR3 is 15 residues long. V shed 2 bases, J shed 5 bases, and the junction held 4 bases outside the gene matches. Looked up from germline, CDR1 is MNHEY and CDR2 is SVGAGI. The CDR3 region has the DNA TGTGCCAGCAGTTACGATGACAGGGGGCTAGATACGCAGTATTTT. Amino acid sequence: CASSYDDRGLDTQYF.

The chain links TRBV7-6 to TRBJ1-2, with TRBD1 matching over 7 bases. After removal of 5 bases from V and 6 bases from J, the junction contained 12 bases not matched to a gene. CDR3 length: 15 residues. Germline V lookup: CDR1 SGHVS, CDR2 FNYEAQ. CDR3 nucleotide sequence: TGTGCCAGCAGCCAAAGATTGACAGGGTTCGATGGCTACACCTTC. This codes for CASSQRLTGFDGYTF.

CDR3 coding DNA: TGCGCCAGCAGCTGGGACAGGTCGAAAGGGACCCAGTACTTC. Translation gives CASSWDRSKGTQYF. The V call is TRBV5-1, the J call TRBJ2-5, with TRBD1 matching over 8 bases. The CDR3 totals 14 residues. Trimming took 3 bases from V and 7 from J; bases not matched to a gene: 8. Germline V gene lookup returns CDR1 SGHRS and CDR2 YFSETQ.

This clone was counted a single time. This chain uses TRBV27 with TRBJ1-2, with 9 bases matching TRBD1. CDR3 length equals 17 residues. J gave up 1 base and V 5 bases, and 11 bases lay outside the gene matches. Germline V gene lookup returns CDR1 MNHEY and CDR2 SMNVEV (reference sequence). Here the CDR3 reads CASSPSPGQGLNYGYTF. The CDR3 nucleotides are TGTGCCAGCAGTCCATCCCCGGGACAGGGACTTAACTATGGCTACACCTTC.

This clone was recorded only once. J is TRBJ1-2 and V is TRBV14; 10 positions match TRBD1. CDR3 length: 14 residues. Germline trimming cut 4 bases from V and 4 bases from J; bases unmatched to any gene: 3. Germline loops: CDR1 SGHDN, CDR2 FVKESK. The CDR3 DNA is TGTGCCAGCAGCCTCCGGACAGGGGGCTATGGCTACACCTTC. This sequence encodes CASSLRTGGYGYTF. The full variable domain, in which reference TRBV14 and TRBJ1-2 provide the parts outside the CDR3, is EAGVTQFPSHSVIEKGQTVTLRCDPISGHDNLYWYRRVMGKEIKFLLHFVKESKQDESGMPNNRFLAERTGGTYSTLKVQPAELEDSGVYFCASSLRTGGYGYTFGSGTRLTVV.

The V gene is TRBV9, the J gene TRBJ2-1, with TRBD2 as a possible D gene (6 bases). V lost 3 bases and J lost 3, with 10 bases in between. In germline, CDR1 is SGDLS, CDR2 YYNGEE. CDR3 length: 14 residues. The CDR3 DNA sequence: TGTGCCAGCAGCGGATGGGGAGGCTACAATGAGCAGTTCTTC. This codes for CASSGWGGYNEQFF.

The chain joins TRBV18 to TRBJ1-5; the D gene is possibly TRBD1 (6 bases). This CDR3 is built from 15 residues. The ends were cut back, 3 bases at V and 5 bases at J, with 14 bases in the middle. Germline V gene data show CDR1 as KGHSH and CDR2 as LQKENI. CDR3 nucleotide sequence: TGTGCCAGCTCACCCACCGGGGACACTTATCAGCCCCAGCATTTT. This translates into CASSPTGDTYQPQHF.

The chain carries TRBV10-3 and TRBJ2-5; D might be TRBD1 (6 bases). Trimming pared 4 bases from V and 5 bases from J, leaving 11 bases between. There are 13 residues in the CDR3. Per the germline V gene, CDR1 is ENHRY and CDR2 is SYGVKD. Here the CDR3 reads CAISVGGQETQYF. CDR3 nucleotide sequence: TGTGCCATCAGTGTTGGGGGCCAGGAGACCCAGTACTTC.

The sample holds a few counts of this clone. CDR3 DNA sequence: TGTGCCAGCAGCTTATTAAACAGGGGAGGCACTGAAGCTTTCTTT. Amino acid sequence: CASSLLNRGGTEAFF. The chain links TRBV11-2 to TRBJ1-1, with 7 positions matching TRBD1. This CDR3 contains 15 residues. Germline lookup yields CDR1 SGHAT and CDR2 FQNNGV. The V segment lost 2 bases and the J segment 4 bases; nucleotides outside the gene matches: 7.

This chain uses TRBV7-2 with TRBJ2-5; 9 bases are shared with TRBD2. CDR1 and CDR2 from the germline V gene are SGHTA and FQGNSA. The CDR3 consists of 15 residues. V shed 5 bases, J shed 4 bases, and the junction held 8 bases outside the gene matches. The CDR3 sequence: CASSEGLADRETQYF. In DNA, the CDR3 is TGTGCCAGCAGCGAGGGACTAGCAGATAGAGAGACCCAGTACTTC.

This sequence joins TRBV19 and TRBJ2-6; 12 bases are shared with TRBD2. Germline V CDR1 and CDR2: LNHDA, SQIVND (reference sequence). CDR3 length equals 21 residues. With 8 bases clipped from V and 0 bases from J, the junction kept 17 bases outside the gene matches. CDR3 DNA: TGTGCCAGTGCTAAGCGGCTAGCGGGAGGGGCCTCTAGCTCTGGGGCCAACGTCCTGACTTTC. It specifies CASAKRLAGGASSSGANVLTF.

This clone showed up just a few times. Sequence at one end of the junction differs from germline and may be a read error. The gene calls are TRBV5-1 and TRBJ1-2; 7 bases match TRBD1. Germline loops: CDR1 SGHRS, CDR2 YFSETQ. The CDR3 loop spans 14 amino acids. The CDR3 nucleotides read TGCGCCAGCAGCTTGCCAGGGGGAAGCTATGTCTACACCTTC. This codes for CASSLPGGSYVYTF.

This chain connects TRBV2 to TRBJ1-1, with D uncertain. V was clipped by 7 bases and J by 0 bases, with 9 bases between them. This CDR3 comprises 13 residues. Germline CDR1 reads SNHLY; CDR2 reads FYNNEI. As DNA, the CDR3 is TGTGCCAGCACCGACGGGATGAACACTGAAGCTTTCTTT. Protein: CASTDGMNTEAFF.

This clone was recorded a few times. The V call is TRBV9, the J call TRBJ2-2, with 7 bases matching TRBD2. CDR1 is SGDLS and CDR2 is YYNGEE in the germline V gene. V shed 0 bases and J 5 bases; nucleotides not matched to a gene: 7. The CDR3 loop spans 16 amino acids. This CDR3 reads CASSVAGWGGTGELFF. The CDR3 DNA is TGTGCCAGCAGCGTAGCAGGGTGGGGGGGAACCGGGGAGCTGTTTTTT.

The chain combines TRBV4-1 with TRBJ1-5; D is perhaps TRBD1 (6 bases). The CDR3 runs to 16 residues. Germline V gene lookup returns CDR1 MGHRA and CDR2 YSYEKL. Trimming shortened V by 2 bases and J by 0 bases, and 11 bases separated the two germline ends. Written as DNA, the CDR3 is TGCGCCAGCAGCCAACCGACAGGTCCTAGCAATCAGCCCCAGCATTTT. Translation: CASSQPTGPSNQPQHF.